Below are 29 T cell receptor beta chains sequenced from a single sample in a study of blood T cell repertoires in COVID-19. TCRdb's table, derived via immunoSEQ multiplex PCR, lists solely in-frame clones and lacks some. The profile covers around 270,000 clones, with around 89% appearing a single time and about 0.8% taken by the ten largest. Material: peripheral blood. Receptor source: a man aged 30-40 years with acute or convalescent COVID-19.

V gene TRBV30 combines with J gene TRBJ1-2, with TRBD1 identical over 10 bases. This CDR3 spans 14 amino acids. The V segment lost 7 bases and the J segment 5 bases; nucleotides outside the gene matches: 10. CDR1 is GTSNPN, CDR2 SVGIG, per germline (reference sequence). The CDR3 is CALNDRGQGYGYTF. The CDR3 bases are TGTGCCTTGAACGACAGGGGGCAGGGTTATGGCTACACCTTC.

The chain carries TRBV9 and TRBJ2-3, with TRBD2 identical over 10 bases. The CDR3 has 16 amino acids. Unmatched junction bases numbered 5, after V lost 0 bases and J lost 4 bases. Germline V gene sequence: CDR1 SGDLS, CDR2 YYNGEE. In DNA, the CDR3 is TGTGCCAGCAGCGTAGGCCAACTAGCGGGATCAGATACGCAGTATTTT. This encodes CASSVGQLAGSDTQYF.

The chain employs TRBV5-4 and TRBJ2-7; tentative D call: TRBD2 (6 bases). CDR1 is SGHNT, CDR2 YYREEE, per germline (reference sequence). The V end was cut by 0 bases, the J end by 4 bases, with 11 bases between. This CDR3 contains 14 residues. The chain's CDR3 is CASSLGGAKYEQYF. The CDR3 DNA follows: TGTGCCAGCAGCTTGGGCGGGGCGAAGTACGAGCAGTACTTC.

This rearrangement joins TRBV18 to TRBJ2-1; D not resolved. CDR3 size: 11 residues. The V and J ends lost 5 bases and 8 bases respectively, with 7 bases between them. Germline V gene data show CDR1 as KGHSH and CDR2 as LQKENI. The CDR3: CASSNQYEQFF. The DNA of the CDR3 is TGTGCCAGCTCAAATCAGTATGAGCAGTTCTTC.

V is TRBV6-5 and J is TRBJ1-5; TRBD1 matches at 7 bases. Germline loops: CDR1 MNHEY, CDR2 SVGAGI. Trimming cost V 8 bases and J 12 bases; bases outside gene matches: 7. CDR3 length: 11 residues. The CDR3: CASGRGTVQHF. In DNA, the CDR3 is TGTGCCAGCGGCAGAGGGACAGTCCAGCATTTT.

The V and J genes are TRBV6-6 and TRBJ1-4, with 9 bases that match TRBD1. CDR3 size: 14 residues. Germline V CDR1 and CDR2: MNHNY, SVGAGI (reference sequence). V lost 6 bases and J lost 5; bases outside the gene matches: 4. CDR3: CASRLDRGNEKLFF. The CDR3, as DNA: TGTGCCAGCAGACTAGACAGGGGGAATGAAAAACTGTTTTTT.

V and J are TRBV28 and TRBJ1-2; tentative D call: TRBD1 (5 bases). The CDR3 spans 15 residues. The germline gives CDR1 MDHEN, CDR2 SYDVKM. V was clipped by 4 bases and J by 5 bases, with 17 bases between them. For the CDR3, the DNA is TGTGCCAGCAGTTCCCCCGGGGGGGGGATATATGGCTACACCTTC. This encodes CASSSPGGGIYGYTF.

This clone was seen many times. The chain joins TRBV7-9 to TRBJ2-7; no reliable D call. CDR3 length: 12 amino acids. Deletions cut 4 bases from V and 8 bases from J, with 12 bases between. CDR1 is SEHNR and CDR2 is FQNEAQ in the germline V gene (reference sequence). CDR3 bases: TGTGCCAGCAGCTCATTAGGAGTTCAGCAGTACTTC. It yields the protein CASSSLGVQQYF.

The chain uses TRBV6-5 and TRBJ2-5; 8 nucleotides agree with TRBD1. V lost 5 bases to trimming and J lost 4 bases; unmatched junction nucleotides: 9. Germline CDR1 reads MNHEY; CDR2 reads SVGAGI. The CDR3 sequence is 15 residues long. The CDR3 sequence is CASSTTGAQRETQYF. As DNA, the CDR3 is TGTGCCAGCAGTACGACAGGGGCTCAGCGAGAGACCCAGTACTTC.

This rearrangement joins TRBV11-2 to TRBJ2-2, with TRBD2 identical over 9 bases. This CDR3 contains 15 residues. Unmatched junction bases numbered 2, after V lost 5 bases and J lost 1 base. Germline assignment: CDR1 SGHAT and CDR2 FQNNGV. In DNA form, the CDR3 reads TGTGCCAGCAGCCGTAGCGGGGGGAACACCGGGGAGCTGTTTTTT. Protein: CASSRSGGNTGELFF.

The chain couples TRBV2 to TRBJ1-5; D remains ambiguous. Per the germline V gene, CDR1 is SNHLY and CDR2 is FYNNEI. The germline V and J ends were trimmed by 6 bases and 1 base, with 10 bases remaining between them. This CDR3 is built from 14 residues. Written as DNA, the CDR3 is TGTGCCAGCAGCCTCTGGCCAAGCAATCAGCCCCAGCATTTT. Protein sequence: CASSLWPSNQPQHF.

This sequence joins TRBV6-2 or TRBV6-3 and TRBJ1-4, with a weak D call TRBD1 (5 bases). Looked up from germline, CDR1 is MNHEY and CDR2 is SVGEGT. This CDR3 comprises 15 residues. Trimming stripped 5 bases from V and 1 base from J, with 11 bases between. Here the CDR3 DNA reads TGTGCCAGCAGTCCACGGGGGGTAACTAATGAAAAACTGTTTTTT. Protein: CASSPRGVTNEKLFF.

The V call is TRBV29-1, the J call TRBJ1-3, with TRBD1 matching 8 bases. This CDR3 has 12 residues. Germline V gene lookup returns CDR1 SQVTM and CDR2 ANQGSEA. CDR3 residues: CRGTGHGNTIYF. The CDR3 region has the DNA TGCAGAGGGACAGGACACGGAAACACCATATATTTT.

V is TRBV18 and J is TRBJ1-2; 9 bases are shared with TRBD1. The CDR3 runs 15 residues. CDR1 is KGHSH and CDR2 is LQKENI in the germline V gene. With 3 bases clipped from V and 2 bases from J, the junction kept 4 bases outside the gene matches. CDR3 in amino acids: CASSPTGTGNYGYTF. The CDR3 coding sequence is TGTGCCAGCTCACCCACCGGGACAGGGAACTATGGCTACACCTTC.

CDR3 residues: CASRGFANTGELFF. The CDR3 coding sequence is TGTGCCAGTAGAGGGTTCGCGAACACCGGGGAGCTGTTTTTT. The chain is built from TRBV13 and TRBJ2-2; tentatively, D is TRBD2 (5 bases). V was clipped by 9 bases and J by 0 bases, with 11 bases between them. The CDR3 covers 14 residues. Germline CDR1 and CDR2: PRHDT and FYEKMQ (reference sequence).

This chain links TRBV4-2 with TRBJ1-6; tentative D call: TRBD1 (6 bases). Deletions cut 1 base from V and 7 bases from J, with 8 bases between. This CDR3 has 14 residues. Germline V gene sequence: CDR1 LGHNA, CDR2 YNFKEQ. The CDR3 loop is CASSQAQGNSPLHF. The CDR3 DNA reads TGTGCCAGCAGCCAAGCCCAGGGGAATTCACCCCTCCACTTT.

The V gene is TRBV6-1, the J gene TRBJ1-2, with TRBD1 matching 8 bases. This CDR3 contains 13 residues. Germline trimming cut 3 bases from V and 5 bases from J; bases unmatched to any gene: 2. Germline lookup yields CDR1 MNHNS and CDR2 SASEGT. CDR3 sequence: CASSDRQGYGYTF. CDR3 coding DNA: TGTGCCAGCAGTGACAGACAGGGGTATGGCTACACCTTC.

This sequence joins TRBV12-2 and TRBJ2-5; TRBD2 is the table's D call and was not checked against the DNA. TRBV12-2 is an annotated pseudogene. This CDR3 contains 14 residues. As DNA, the CDR3 is TGTGCAAGTCGCTTAGGACTAGCGAGGGAGACCCAGTACTTC. This codes for CASRLGLARETQYF.

This chain links TRBV6-5 with TRBJ2-1; TRBD2 aligns across 7 bases. Germline CDR1 reads MNHEY; CDR2 reads SVGAGI. The CDR3 runs to 14 residues. J was trimmed by 7 bases and V by 6 bases; bases with no gene match: 9. In DNA, the CDR3 is TGTGCCAGCAGACCACCGGGAGGTCGTAATGAGCAGTTCTTC. Its translation is CASRPPGGRNEQFF.

This clone came up once. V and J are TRBV19 and TRBJ2-1; D is possibly TRBD2 (6 bases). CDR1 LNHDA and CDR2 SQIVND come from the germline V gene (reference sequence). Deletions cut 6 bases from V and 2 bases from J, with 14 bases between. CDR3 size: 15 residues. The CDR3 bases are TGTGCCAGTAGCACGGGACTGTCTACCTACAATGAGCAGTTCTTC. Protein product: CASSTGLSTYNEQFF.

The genes are TRBV7-9 and TRBJ2-3; the D gene is possibly TRBD2 (5 bases). The CDR3 has 15 residues. The germline CDR1 and CDR2 sequences are SEHNR and FQNEAQ (reference sequence). The germline V and J ends were trimmed by 6 bases and 3 bases, with 16 bases remaining between them. The CDR3 here is CASSPGSKKTDTQYF. CDR3 DNA: TGTGCCAGCAGTCCGGGATCCAAAAAAACAGATACGCAGTATTTT.

The rearrangement joins TRBV19 to TRBJ2-1; 12 bases are a match to TRBD1. The V segment lost 5 bases and the J segment 9 bases; nucleotides outside the gene matches: 5. The CDR3 totals 14 residues. The germline gives CDR1 LNHDA, CDR2 SQIVND (reference sequence). The CDR3 spells CASSPGQGASEQFF. The DNA of the CDR3 is TGTGCCAGTAGTCCGGGACAGGGGGCAAGTGAGCAGTTCTTC. Filled out from reference TRBV19 and TRBJ2-1, the complete variable domain reads DGGITQSPKYLFRKEGQNVTLSCEQNLNHDAMYWYRQDPGQGLRLIYYSQIVNDFQKGDIAEGYSVSREKKESFPLTVTSAQKNPTAFYLCASSPGQGASEQFFGPGTRLTVL.

The J gene is TRBJ2-1, the V gene TRBV7-3, with 8 bases aligning to TRBD2. The CDR3 spans 15 residues. V trimming: 1 base; J trimming: 7 bases; junction bases outside the gene matches: 6. Germline values: CDR1 SGHTA, CDR2 FQGTGA. DNA of the CDR3: TGTGCCAGCAGCTTAATGAATTCGGGAGGGAATGAGCAGTTCTTC. Protein product: CASSLMNSGGNEQFF.

The chain links TRBV4-1 to TRBJ1-3; D call uncertain. This CDR3 spans 14 amino acids. Germline V gene lookup returns CDR1 MGHRA and CDR2 YSYEKL. Deletions cut 2 bases from V and 2 bases from J, with 7 bases between. Here the CDR3 DNA reads TGCGCCAGCAGCCAAACGGTACCTGGAAACACCATATATTTT. Amino acid sequence: CASSQTVPGNTIYF.

This chain joins TRBV5-1 and TRBJ1-3; 8 bases line up with TRBD1. From germline, CDR1 is SGHRS and CDR2 YFSETQ. The CDR3 is 15 residues long. Trimming removed 4 bases from V and 1 base from J; junction bases left unmatched: 4. CDR3: CASSRDRSSGNTIYF. CDR3 DNA sequence: TGCGCCAGCAGCCGGGACAGGAGTTCTGGAAACACCATATATTTT.

The chain recombines TRBV19 with TRBJ2-7; 8 bases line up with TRBD2. Germline CDR1 and CDR2: LNHDA and SQIVND (reference sequence). With V trimmed by 3 bases and J by 3 bases, 7 bases remained unmatched. The CDR3 is made up of 15 amino acids. The CDR3 loop reads CASSIRAGDVYEQYF. In DNA form, the CDR3 reads TGTGCCAGTAGTATTCGAGCGGGAGACGTCTACGAGCAGTACTTC.

This chain links TRBV4-1 with TRBJ2-1, with a weak D call TRBD1 (7 bases). Trimming took 8 bases from V and 3 from J, leaving 20 bases between them. The CDR3 runs 16 residues. Germline V gene sequence: CDR1 MGHRA, CDR2 YSYEKL. The CDR3 sequence is CASAQGGPSNYNEQFF. The CDR3 region has the DNA TGCGCCAGCGCTCAGGGGGGTCCTAGCAACTACAATGAGCAGTTCTTC.

The chain has TRBV14 and TRBJ2-7, with 8 bases lining up with TRBD2. Trimming at V came to 3 bases and at J to 3 bases, leaving 4 bases not matched to a gene. This CDR3 spans 14 amino acids. Germline-derived CDR1 and CDR2 are SGHDN and FVKESK. The CDR3 protein is CASSHLAGGYEQYF. DNA for the CDR3: TGTGCCAGCAGCCATCTGGCGGGAGGCTACGAGCAGTACTTC.

This chain joins TRBV9 and TRBJ2-1; D is uncertain. This CDR3 region has 15 residues. CDR1 is SGDLS and CDR2 is YYNGEE in the germline V gene. Between the trimmed V and J ends, which lost 0 bases and 6 bases, there was a span of 13 bases. The DNA for the CDR3 is TGTGCCAGCAGCGTAGCGGCAGGCTCCCTCAATGAGCAGTTCTTC. Amino acids: CASSVAAGSLNEQFF.